This entry describes one T cell receptor (beta chain). The sample is drawn from a study of technical replicates of blood from a few donors. V was shortened by 0 bases and J by 5 bases, with 11 bases between the two germline ends. The CDR3 is 15 residues long. CDR1 is SGDLS and CDR2 is YYNGEE in the germline V gene. TCRdb's table, derived via immunoSEQ multiplex PCR, lists solely in-frame clones and lacks some. The table lists about 93,000 clones, roughly 96% of them singletons, with over 0.25% in the top ten. The TCR was taken from a human donor in good health. Material: T cells isolated from PBMCs. This chain connects TRBV9 to TRBJ2-2, with D perhaps TRBD2 (5 bases). The CDR3 DNA sequence: TGTGCCAGCAGCGTAGGAGGGTCCGTGACCGGGGAGCTGTTTTTT. Translated: CASSVGGSVTGELFF.